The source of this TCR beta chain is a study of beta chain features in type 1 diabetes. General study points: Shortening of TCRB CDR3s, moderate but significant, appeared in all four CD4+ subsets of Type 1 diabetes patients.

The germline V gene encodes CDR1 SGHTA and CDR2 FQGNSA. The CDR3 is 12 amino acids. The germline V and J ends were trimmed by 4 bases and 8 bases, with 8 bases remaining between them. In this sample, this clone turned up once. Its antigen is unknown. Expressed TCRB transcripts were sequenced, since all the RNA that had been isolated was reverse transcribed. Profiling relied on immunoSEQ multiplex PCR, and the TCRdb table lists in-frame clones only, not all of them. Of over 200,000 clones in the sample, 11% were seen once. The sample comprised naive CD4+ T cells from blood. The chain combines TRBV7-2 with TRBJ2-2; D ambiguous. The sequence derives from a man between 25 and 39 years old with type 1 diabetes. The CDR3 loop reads CASSSYGGELFF. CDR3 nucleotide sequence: TGTGCCAGCAGCTCCTACGGTGGGGAGCTGTTTTTT. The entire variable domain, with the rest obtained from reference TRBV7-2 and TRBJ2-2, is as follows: GAGVSQSPSNKVTEKGKDVELRCDPISGHTALYWYRQSLGQGLEFLIYFQGNSAPDKSGLPSDRFSAERTGGSVSTLTIQRTQQEDSAVYLCASSSYGGELFFGEGSRLTVL.